Sequencing of this T cell receptor beta chain was carried out in a study of control samples from healthy donors and cancer patients. Sequenced by immunoSEQ multiplex PCR; TCRdb stores in-frame clones only, minus some. The sample lists around 70,000 clones; nearly 85% were seen once. The V end lost 0 bases, the J end lost 4 bases, and 12 bases lay between the germline ends. From germline, CDR1 is SGDLS and CDR2 YYNGEE. CDR3 length: 15 amino acids. The receptor was derived from a man aged 55-75 years in good health. The rearrangement joins TRBV9 to TRBJ2-3; TRBD2 is a possible D gene (6 bases). Sequenced input: blood. Here the CDR3 reads CASSVGSGVADTQYF. CDR3 DNA: TGTGCCAGCAGCGTAGGTTCGGGAGTGGCAGATACGCAGTATTTT.